This TCR beta chain originates from a study of OX40 agonist ivuxolimab in advanced cancers. About the research overall: People who had prior anti-PD-1, anti-PD-L1 or anti-CTLA-4 therapy could take part, and approximately 44% had some.

Libraries were prepared by immunoSEQ multiplex PCR; TCRdb keeps only in-frame clonotypes and omits some of them. Seen here are roughly 53,000 clones, 88% observed once, and the top ten hold about 48%. This clone was observed a single time. CDR3 length: 17 residues. The V and J ends lost 4 bases and 2 bases respectively, with 18 bases between them. Germline V gives CDR1 SGHNT, CDR2 YYREEE (reference sequence). This sequence joins TRBV5-4 and TRBJ2-2; D remains ambiguous. The sequence came from an adult with an advanced solid tumor such as melanoma, head and neck, liver or kidney cancer. The sample here was CD4+ or CD8+ T cells sorted from blood, taken in a trial of the OX40 agonist ivuxolimab. The CDR3 DNA reads as TGTGCCAGCAGCAAGCATCAACCGGGTTTCAACACCGGGGAGCTGTTTTTT. Its translation: CASSKHQPGFNTGELFF. Looking up the rest from reference TRBV5-4 and TRBJ2-2 gives the full variable domain: ETGVTQSPTHLIKTRGQQVTLRCSSQSGHNTVSWYQQALGQGPQFIFQYYREEENGRGNFPPRFSGLQFPNYSSELNVNALELDDSALYLCASSKHQPGFNTGELFFGEGSRLTVL.